Each of the 20 T cell receptor beta chains below was sequenced from the same sample in a study of CD8+ T cells in alopecia areata. Extracted RNA was reverse transcribed into cDNA, the sequencing template. TCRdb keeps only in-frame clones here, not all; method: immunoSEQ multiplex PCR. The data hold 100,000 to 130,000 clones, with about 50% observed a single time. The sequencing sample was made of NKG2D-low CD8+ T cells sorted from blood. These receptors all stem from a human donor with alopecia areata.

The V and J genes are TRBV27 and TRBJ2-3; D is unresolved. This CDR3 has 14 amino acids. Germline CDR1 and CDR2: MNHEY and SMNVEV (reference sequence). V was cut by 6 bases and J by 2 bases, with 12 bases left in between. CDR3: CASRVRVATDTQYF. The CDR3 DNA sequence: TGTGCCAGCAGAGTACGAGTCGCCACAGATACGCAGTATTTT.

The rearrangement joins TRBV5-5 to TRBJ1-5; D unclear. Germline CDR1 SGHKS, CDR2 YYEKEE (reference sequence). CDR3 length equals 14 residues. Trimming removed 4 bases at V and 6 bases at J, with 14 bases between. The CDR3 region has the DNA TGTGCCAGCAGCCATTCAGGAACAAGTCAGCCCCAGCATTTT. As protein: CASSHSGTSQPQHF.

The chain links TRBV4-1 to TRBJ2-7; D remains unclear. V shed 3 bases and J shed 0 bases, with 18 bases lying between them. CDR1 and CDR2 (germline): MGHRA, YSYEKL. The CDR3 sequence is 17 residues long. CDR3 sequence: CASSHTTAEPHSYEQYF. CDR3 DNA sequence: TGCGCCAGCAGCCATACAACGGCAGAGCCCCACTCCTACGAGCAGTACTTC.

The chain links TRBV27 to TRBJ2-3; 11 positions agree with TRBD2. This CDR3 has 19 residues. J gave up 0 bases and V 5 bases, and 13 bases lay outside the gene matches. Germline assignment: CDR1 MNHEY and CDR2 SMNVEV (reference sequence). CDR3 coding DNA: TGTGCCAGCAGTCCAAAGCCGGGACTAGCGGACCCAAGCACAGATACGCAGTATTTT. Protein: CASSPKPGLADPSTDTQYF.

The chain combines TRBV7-9 with TRBJ2-1, with D maybe TRBD1 (6 bases). Between the trimmed V and J ends, which lost 5 bases and 0 bases, there was a span of 11 bases. The germline gives CDR1 SEHNR, CDR2 FQNEAQ (reference sequence). This CDR3 spans 15 amino acids. The CDR3 region has the DNA TGTGCCAGCAGCGGGTGGGGGCCCTCCTACAATGAGCAGTTCTTC. Amino acid sequence: CASSGWGPSYNEQFF. Full variable domain (missing parts from reference TRBV7-9 and TRBJ2-1): DTGVSQNPRHKITKRGQNVTFRCDPISEHNRLYWYRQTLGQGPEFLTYFQNEAQLEKSRLLSDRFSAERPKGSFSTLEIQRTEQGDSAMYLCASSGWGPSYNEQFFGPGTRLTVL.

This clone was detected a few times. The chain links TRBV29-1 to TRBJ2-7; 11 positions match TRBD1. Germline CDR1 and CDR2: SQVTM and ANQGSEA. This CDR3 spans 13 amino acids. With V trimmed by 7 bases and J by 3 bases, 5 bases remained unmatched. CDR3 bases: TGCAGCGCTGAGGGACAGGGGGACTACGAGCAGTACTTC. It specifies CSAEGQGDYEQYF.

This chain uses TRBV6-6 with TRBJ1-2; perhaps TRBD1 as D (5 bases). Germline lookup yields CDR1 MNHNY and CDR2 SVGAGI (reference sequence). V was cut by 0 bases and J by 4 bases, with 9 bases left in between. The CDR3 length is 14 residues. In DNA form, the CDR3 reads TGTGCCAGCAGTTACTCTCAGGGCGGCTATGGCTACACCTTC. Amino acid sequence: CASSYSQGGYGYTF.

The chain couples TRBV7-3 to TRBJ2-2; 8 bases map to TRBD1. The V gene end was trimmed by 4 bases and the J gene end by 3 bases; junction bases not matched to a gene: 4. This CDR3 comprises 15 residues. Germline V gene sequence: CDR1 SGHTA, CDR2 FQGTGA. The CDR3 DNA follows: TGTGCCAGCAGCTCAAGGACAGGGCACACCGGGGAGCTGTTTTTT. It specifies CASSSRTGHTGELFF.

The V gene is TRBV28, the J gene TRBJ1-1; D is unclear. V lost 6 bases to trimming and J lost 0 bases, with 14 bases between them. CDR3 length: 15 amino acids. Germline V lookup: CDR1 MDHEN, CDR2 SYDVKM. CDR3 DNA: TGTGCCAGCAGCTCGCTGACCCCGATGAACACTGAAGCTTTCTTT. Protein: CASSSLTPMNTEAFF.

The chain uses TRBV2 and TRBJ2-7; D could derive from TRBD1 or TRBD2 (5 bases each). The CDR3 runs 13 residues. Germline loops: CDR1 SNHLY, CDR2 FYNNEI. The V end lost 7 bases, the J end lost 6 bases, and 16 bases lay between the germline ends. Written as DNA, the CDR3 is TGTGCCAGCATTACGGCAGGGACGATCGAGCAGTACTTC. It translates to CASITAGTIEQYF. Full variable domain (missing parts from reference TRBV2 and TRBJ2-7): EPEVTQTPSHQVTQMGQEVILRCVPISNHLYFYWYRQILGQKVEFLVSFYNNEISEKSEIFDDQFSVERPDGSNFTLKIRSTKLEDSAMYFCASITAGTIEQYFGPGTRLTVT.

The rearrangement links TRBV19 to TRBJ2-1; TRBD1 matches at 7 bases. CDR3 length: 13 amino acids. V dropped 7 bases and J dropped 7; count of bases not matched to a gene: 7. Germline lookup yields CDR1 LNHDA and CDR2 SQIVND (reference sequence). The chain's CDR3 is CASKGDRWNEQFF. Here the CDR3 DNA reads TGTGCCAGTAAAGGGGACAGATGGAATGAGCAGTTCTTC.

The chain recombines TRBV4-1 with TRBJ1-5; a weak D match, TRBD1 (5 bases). Trimming took 5 bases from V and 0 from J, leaving 26 bases between them. This CDR3 region has 20 residues. Germline V gene lookup returns CDR1 MGHRA and CDR2 YSYEKL. As DNA, the CDR3 is TGCGCCAGCAGCAATTGGATAGGGGACGCCGAAAAACTTAGCAATCAGCCCCAGCATTTT. Translated: CASSNWIGDAEKLSNQPQHF.

The rearrangement links TRBV28 to TRBJ2-1; no definite D call. V was pared by 2 bases and J by 5 bases, with 4 bases between. The length of the CDR3 is 12 residues. From germline, CDR1 is MDHEN and CDR2 SYDVKM. The CDR3 DNA reads TGTGCCAGCAGTTTAGGTCACAATGAGCAGTTCTTC. It codes for CASSLGHNEQFF. Filled out from reference TRBV28 and TRBJ2-1, the complete variable domain reads DVKVTQSSRYLVKRTGEKVFLECVQDMDHENMFWYRQDPGLGLRLIYFSYDVKMKEKGDIPEGYSVSREKKERFSLILESASTNQTSMYLCASSLGHNEQFFGPGTRLTVL.

The chain links TRBV27 to TRBJ2-7; 10 nucleotides match TRBD1. The length of the CDR3 is 14 residues. The V gene end was trimmed by 3 bases and the J gene end by 4 bases; junction bases not matched to a gene: 3. Germline CDR1 and CDR2: MNHEY and SMNVEV (reference sequence). CDR3 DNA: TGTGCCAGCAGTTTCGGGACAGGGGCGTACGAGCAGTACTTC. Its protein product is CASSFGTGAYEQYF.

The chain has TRBV28 and TRBJ2-3, with D perhaps matching TRBD2 (7 bases). The germline V gene encodes CDR1 MDHEN and CDR2 SYDVKM. Trimming took 6 bases from V and 9 from J, leaving 13 bases between them. This CDR3 spans 12 amino acids. In DNA form, the CDR3 reads TGTGCCAGCAGCCGGGGGGCGTCGACGCAGTATTTT. Its protein product is CASSRGASTQYF. Complete variable domain (other parts from reference TRBV28 and TRBJ2-3): DVKVTQSSRYLVKRTGEKVFLECVQDMDHENMFWYRQDPGLGLRLIYFSYDVKMKEKGDIPEGYSVSREKKERFSLILESASTNQTSMYLCASSRGASTQYFGPGTRLTVL.

This sequence joins TRBV10-3 and TRBJ2-5; TRBD2 might be the D (5 bases). Germline assignment: CDR1 ENHRY and CDR2 SYGVKD. V lost 0 bases and J 5 bases, leaving 7 bases between the germline ends. The CDR3 has 13 amino acids. CDR3 region: CAISESRAETQYF. Written as DNA, the CDR3 is TGTGCCATCAGTGAGTCGAGGGCGGAGACCCAGTACTTC.

The chain has TRBV2 and TRBJ2-7; D gene unclear. V was pared by 7 bases and J by 6 bases, with 10 bases between. The CDR3 contains 11 residues. Per germline, CDR1 SNHLY and CDR2 FYNNEI. The CDR3 sequence is CASINPPEQYF. As DNA, the CDR3 is TGTGCCAGCATCAACCCCCCCGAGCAGTACTTC. Using reference TRBV2 and TRBJ2-7 for the parts outside the CDR3, the full variable domain is EPEVTQTPSHQVTQMGQEVILRCVPISNHLYFYWYRQILGQKVEFLVSFYNNEISEKSEIFDDQFSVERPDGSNFTLKIRSTKLEDSAMYFCASINPPEQYFGPGTRLTVT.

V gene TRBV27 combines with J gene TRBJ1-1, with TRBD1 matching 7 bases. After removal of 5 bases from V and 6 bases from J, the junction contained 15 bases not matched to a gene. The CDR3 extends over 16 amino acids. Germline lookup yields CDR1 MNHEY and CDR2 SMNVEV (reference sequence). For the CDR3, the DNA is TGTGCCAGCAGTATTTTCGGAGACAGGGCGGGTCCTGAAGCTTTCTTT. Translated: CASSIFGDRAGPEAFF.

The sample holds one count of this clone. The genes are TRBV5-1 and TRBJ2-1; TRBD2 might be the D (6 bases). The CDR3 sequence is 15 residues long. V lost 5 bases to trimming and J lost 0 bases, with 12 bases between them. Per the germline V gene, CDR1 is SGHRS and CDR2 is YFSETQ. Here the CDR3 DNA reads TGCGCCAGCAGTTACCTCGGGAGCTCCTACAATGAGCAGTTCTTC. Translated: CASSYLGSSYNEQFF.

This clone was observed a handful of times. The chain combines TRBV11-3 with TRBJ2-7; D gene uncertain. The CDR3 runs to 15 residues. Germline CDR1 and CDR2: SGHNT and YENEEA. The V end was cut by 4 bases, the J end by 5 bases, with 18 bases between. The CDR3 reads CASSSRASRSDEQYF. The CDR3 region has the DNA TGTGCCAGCAGCTCCCGGGCGAGCCGGAGCGACGAGCAGTACTTC.